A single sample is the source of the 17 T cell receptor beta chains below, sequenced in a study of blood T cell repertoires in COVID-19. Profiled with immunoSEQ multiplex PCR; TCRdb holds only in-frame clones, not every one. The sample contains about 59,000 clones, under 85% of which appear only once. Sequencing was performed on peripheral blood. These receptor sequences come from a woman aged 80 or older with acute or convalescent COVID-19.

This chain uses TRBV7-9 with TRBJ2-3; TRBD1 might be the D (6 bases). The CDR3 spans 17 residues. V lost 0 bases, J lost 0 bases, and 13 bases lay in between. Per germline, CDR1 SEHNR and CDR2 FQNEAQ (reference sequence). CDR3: CASSLAGTGFSTDTQYF. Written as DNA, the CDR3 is TGTGCCAGCAGCTTAGCCGGAACAGGGTTCAGCACAGATACGCAGTATTTT. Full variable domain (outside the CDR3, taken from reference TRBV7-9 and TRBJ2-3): DTGVSQNPRHKITKRGQNVTFRCDPISEHNRLYWYRQTLGQGPEFLTYFQNEAQLEKSRLLSDRFSAERPKGSFSTLEIQRTEQGDSAMYLCASSLAGTGFSTDTQYFGPGTRLTVL.

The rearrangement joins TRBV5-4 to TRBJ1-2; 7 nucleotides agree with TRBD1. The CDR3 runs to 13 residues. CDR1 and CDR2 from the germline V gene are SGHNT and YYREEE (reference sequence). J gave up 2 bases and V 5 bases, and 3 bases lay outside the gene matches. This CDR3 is CASRPQGNYGYTF. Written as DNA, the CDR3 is TGTGCCAGCAGACCACAGGGGAACTATGGCTACACCTTC.

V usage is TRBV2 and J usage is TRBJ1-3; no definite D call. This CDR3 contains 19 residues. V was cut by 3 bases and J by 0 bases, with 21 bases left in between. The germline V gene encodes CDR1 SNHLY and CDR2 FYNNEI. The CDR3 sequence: CASSDWRLVPGVSGNTIYF. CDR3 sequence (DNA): TGTGCCAGCAGTGATTGGAGGTTGGTCCCCGGAGTCTCTGGAAACACCATATATTTT.

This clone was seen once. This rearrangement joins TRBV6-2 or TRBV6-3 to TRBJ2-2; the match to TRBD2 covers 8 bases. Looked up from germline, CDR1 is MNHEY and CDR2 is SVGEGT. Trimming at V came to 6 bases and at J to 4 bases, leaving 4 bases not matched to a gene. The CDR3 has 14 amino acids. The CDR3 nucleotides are TGTGCCAGCAGCCACAGCGGGGGCACCGGGGAGCTGTTTTTT. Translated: CASSHSGGTGELFF.

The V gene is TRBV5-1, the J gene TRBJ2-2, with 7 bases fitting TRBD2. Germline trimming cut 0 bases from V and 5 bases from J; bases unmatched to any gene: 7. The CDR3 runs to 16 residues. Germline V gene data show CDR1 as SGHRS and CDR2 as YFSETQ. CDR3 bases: TGCGCCAGCAGCTTGGATGCGGGAGCAGGGACCGGGGAGCTGTTTTTT. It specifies CASSLDAGAGTGELFF.

CDR3 sequence: CASSPQRGYNSPLHF. The CDR3 DNA is TGTGCCAGCAGCCCCCAAAGGGGGTATAATTCACCCCTCCACTTT. The rearrangement uses TRBV28 and TRBJ1-6; D might be TRBD1 (6 bases). Trimming shortened V by 6 bases and J by 4 bases, and 13 bases separated the two germline ends. This CDR3 comprises 15 residues. CDR1 MDHEN and CDR2 SYDVKM come from the germline V gene.

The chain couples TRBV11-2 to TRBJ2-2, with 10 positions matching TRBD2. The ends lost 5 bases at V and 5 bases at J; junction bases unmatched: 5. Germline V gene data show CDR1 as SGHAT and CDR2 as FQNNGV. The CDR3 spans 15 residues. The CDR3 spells CASSLGLAVTGELFF. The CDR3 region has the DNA TGTGCCAGCAGCCTCGGACTAGCGGTAACCGGGGAGCTGTTTTTT.

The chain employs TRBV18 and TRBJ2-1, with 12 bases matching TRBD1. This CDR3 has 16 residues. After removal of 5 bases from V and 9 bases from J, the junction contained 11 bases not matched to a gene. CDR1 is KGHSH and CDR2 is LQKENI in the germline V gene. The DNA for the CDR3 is TGTGCCAGCTCATCCGCCGGGACAGGGGGCCAAGGTGAGCAGTTCTTC. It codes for CASSSAGTGGQGEQFF.

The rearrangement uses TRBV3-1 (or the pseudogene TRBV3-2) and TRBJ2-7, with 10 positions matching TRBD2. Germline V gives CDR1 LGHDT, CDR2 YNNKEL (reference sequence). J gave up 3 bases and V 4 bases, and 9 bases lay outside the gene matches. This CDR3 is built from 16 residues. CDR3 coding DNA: TGTGCCAGCAGCCCAGCCCTAGCGGGAGTTTACTACGAGCAGTACTTC. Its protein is CASSPALAGVYYEQYF.

Here the CDR3 DNA reads TGTGCCAGCAGAGCTACCCGGCAGGCGTCCTACGAGCAGTACTTC. This codes for CASRATRQASYEQYF. The rearrangement joins TRBV2 to TRBJ2-7, with no clear D. This CDR3 has 15 amino acids. V lost 6 bases and J lost 1, with 16 bases in between. The V gene's germline CDR1 is SNHLY and CDR2 FYNNEI.

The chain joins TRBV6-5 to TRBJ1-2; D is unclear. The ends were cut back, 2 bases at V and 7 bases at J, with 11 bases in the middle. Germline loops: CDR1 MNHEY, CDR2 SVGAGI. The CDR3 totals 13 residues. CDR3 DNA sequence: TGTGCCAGCAGTTACGAGGGATGGGGTGGCTACACCTTC. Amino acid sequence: CASSYEGWGGYTF.

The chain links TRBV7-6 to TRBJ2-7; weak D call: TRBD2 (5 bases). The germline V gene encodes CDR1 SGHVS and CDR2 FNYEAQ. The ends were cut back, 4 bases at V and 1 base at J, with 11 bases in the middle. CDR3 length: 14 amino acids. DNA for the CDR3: TGTGCCAGCAGCTCCACTAGTTTTTCCTACGAGCAGTACTTC. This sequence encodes CASSSTSFSYEQYF.

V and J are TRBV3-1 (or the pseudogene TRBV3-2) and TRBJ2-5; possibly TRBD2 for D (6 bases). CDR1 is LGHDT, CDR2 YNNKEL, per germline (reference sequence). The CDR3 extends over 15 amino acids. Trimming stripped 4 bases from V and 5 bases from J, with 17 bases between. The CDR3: CASSLSGGARETQYF. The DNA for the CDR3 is TGTGCCAGCAGCCTCTCCGGGGGTGCACGGGAGACCCAGTACTTC.

The CDR3 nucleotides read TGTGCCAGCAGATCAGGGTCCGGAAACACCATATATTTT. Protein: CASRSGSGNTIYF. The chain is built from TRBV6-6 and TRBJ1-3; D possibly corresponds to TRBD1 (5 bases). The CDR3 consists of 13 residues. Trimming left V 6 bases short and J 4 bases short, with 10 bases between. CDR1 and CDR2 (germline): MNHNY, SVGAGI (reference sequence).

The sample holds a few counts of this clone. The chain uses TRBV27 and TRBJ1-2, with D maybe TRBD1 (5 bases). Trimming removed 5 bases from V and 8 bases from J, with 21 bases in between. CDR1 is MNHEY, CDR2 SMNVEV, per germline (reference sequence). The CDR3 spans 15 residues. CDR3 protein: CASSPAKRGLGGYTF. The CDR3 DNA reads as TGTGCCAGCAGTCCAGCCAAAAGGGGCCTAGGGGGCTACACCTTC.

CDR3 loop: CAIDGPRTFSGSSRDTGELFF. For the CDR3, the DNA is TGTGCCATCGACGGCCCTAGAACTTTCTCTGGGAGTAGTCGGGACACCGGGGAGCTGTTTTTT. V gene TRBV10-3 combines with J gene TRBJ2-2, with D possibly TRBD2 on 5 matching bases. V lost 8 bases and J lost 3, with 34 bases in between. This CDR3 region has 21 residues. The germline V gene encodes CDR1 ENHRY and CDR2 SYGVKD.

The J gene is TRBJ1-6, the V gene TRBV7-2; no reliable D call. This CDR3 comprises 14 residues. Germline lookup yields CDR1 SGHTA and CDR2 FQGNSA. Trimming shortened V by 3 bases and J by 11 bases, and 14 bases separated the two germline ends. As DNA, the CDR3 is TGTGCCAGCAGCTTGCGCTTAGTTGGTACACCCCTCCACTTT. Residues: CASSLRLVGTPLHF.